This T cell receptor (beta chain) is from a study of blood T cell repertoires in COVID-19. Study information: Spain, Italy and the United States supplied samples that represented acute and convalescent COVID-19. PBMCs, B-cell-depleted T cells, or T cells provided the cDNA or gDNA that made up the material.

CDR3 length: 14 amino acids. V lost 10 bases to trimming and J lost 2 bases, with 15 bases between them. Germline CDR1 is LNHDA and CDR2 is SQIVND (reference sequence). Authors' methods: It was from reference gene primer amplification that nucleated cell counts were estimated. Measured with immunoSEQ multiplex PCR; TCRdb has only the in-frame clones, and not every one. V and J calls and clone size follow that table, whereas D and trimming were derived from the DNA. There are about 150,000 clones in the sample; over 75% occur only once, and around 5% lies in the top ten. This clone was counted between two and nine times.

The sequence came from a woman aged 45 to 65 with acute or convalescent COVID-19. This chain uses TRBV19 with TRBJ2-1; possibly TRBD2 for D (7 bases). Sequencing was performed on peripheral blood. CDR3 sequence (DNA): TGTGCCACCCAAGCCGGGGGGCCCTACAATGAGCAGTTCTTC. Its translation is CATQAGGPYNEQFF.